The 14 T cell receptor beta chains below all came from one sample that was sequenced in a study of T cell responses to AZD1222 COVID-19 vaccine. The table came from immunoSEQ multiplex PCR; TCRdb's copy has only in-frame clones and leaves some out. This sample has approximately 75,000 clones, with roughly 91% found just once. The sequenced sample was peripheral blood, obtained 28 days after the second AZD1222 dose. These TCRs come from an adult who received the AZD1222 COVID-19 vaccine.

The V call is TRBV28, the J call TRBJ2-2; 12 bases align to TRBD2. Trimming took 6 bases from V and 7 from J; bases not matched to a gene: 12. The germline gives CDR1 MDHEN, CDR2 SYDVKM. The CDR3 is 17 residues long. The CDR3 is CASSPARLAGVNGELFF. The CDR3 coding sequence is TGTGCCAGCAGCCCCGCCCGACTAGCGGGGGTAAACGGGGAGCTGTTTTTT.

Remarks on this clone: A much larger clone lies a single base off, so this may be a read error. V usage is TRBV14 and J usage is TRBJ2-7, with D unresolved. The CDR3 spans 11 residues. V gave up 3 bases and J gave up 1 base, with 1 base separating them. Looked up from germline, CDR1 is SGHDN and CDR2 is FVKESK. CDR3 protein: CASSQSYEQYF. CDR3 in DNA: TGTGCCAGCAGCCAGTCCTACGAGCAGTACTTC.

The CDR3 sequence is CASGLLENTEAFF. The CDR3 nucleotides are TGTGCTAGTGGTTTACTAGAGAACACTGAAGCTTTCTTT. This sequence joins TRBV12-5 and TRBJ1-1; D is ambiguous. V was pared by 3 bases and J by 1 base, with 6 bases between. Germline CDR1 and CDR2: LGHNT and FRNRAP. The CDR3 is 13 amino acids.

The chain has TRBV30 and TRBJ2-1, with 9 bases matching TRBD1. CDR1 GTSNPN and CDR2 SVGIG come from the germline V gene (reference sequence). The CDR3 extends over 11 amino acids. V lost 2 bases, J lost 16 bases, and 6 bases stayed unmatched. The CDR3 sequence is CAWSSGTGRFF. The CDR3, as DNA: TGTGCCTGGAGTTCCGGGACAGGGCGATTCTTC.

The chain links TRBV20-1 to TRBJ2-5, with D hard to call. CDR1 and CDR2 (germline): DFQATT, SNEGSKA (reference sequence). Trimming left V 3 bases short and J 3 bases short, with 17 bases between. The CDR3 contains 15 residues. The CDR3 nucleotides read TGCAGTGCTAGTTCCCCCTTACATTCGAAAGAGACCCAGTACTTC. Its protein product is CSASSPLHSKETQYF.

The J gene is TRBJ2-7, the V gene TRBV3-1 (or the pseudogene TRBV3-2), with TRBD1 identical over 8 bases. CDR3 length: 13 amino acids. The germline CDR1 and CDR2 sequences are LGHDT and YNNKEL (reference sequence). The V gene end was trimmed by 4 bases and the J gene end by 2 bases; junction bases not matched to a gene: 1. The CDR3 region is CASSRTGPYEQYF. The CDR3 DNA follows: TGTGCCAGCAGCCGGACAGGGCCCTACGAGCAGTACTTC.

The chain carries TRBV21-1 and TRBJ2-7. TRBV21-1 is given as a pseudogene. The CDR3 sequence is 16 residues long. CDR3 in amino acids: CASSKRGGPLPYEQYF. Written as DNA, the CDR3 is TGTGCCAGCAGCAAACGTGGGGGACCCCTACCCTACGAGCAGTACTTC.

CDR3 sequence: CASSQEVSGNTIYF. CDR3 nucleotides: TGTGCCAGCAGCCAAGAGGTTTCTGGAAACACCATATATTTT. The rearrangement joins TRBV14 to TRBJ1-3; D remains ambiguous. V lost 0 bases and J lost 1, with 4 bases in between. The CDR3 totals 14 residues. Germline V gene sequence: CDR1 SGHDN, CDR2 FVKESK.

The J gene is TRBJ1-5, the V gene TRBV30; 7 bases are shared with TRBD1. The CDR3 extends over 13 amino acids. CDR1 is GTSNPN, CDR2 SVGIG, per germline (reference sequence). V dropped 5 bases and J dropped 1; count of bases not matched to a gene: 2. For the CDR3, the DNA is TGTGCCTGGCGGGGACAGAGCAATCAGCCCCAGCATTTT. It is translated as CAWRGQSNQPQHF.

CDR3 residues: CASSSRQGQTEAFF. The CDR3, as DNA: TGTGCCAGCAGTTCCAGACAGGGGCAGACTGAAGCTTTCTTT. The V call is TRBV2, the J call TRBJ1-1; the match to TRBD1 covers 8 bases. The germline CDR1 and CDR2 sequences are SNHLY and FYNNEI. The ends lost 5 bases at V and 5 bases at J; junction bases unmatched: 7. The CDR3 is 14 amino acids.

The chain has TRBV28 and TRBJ2-5; D may be TRBD2 (7 bases). Looked up from germline, CDR1 is MDHEN and CDR2 is SYDVKM. The V end was cut by 6 bases, the J end by 1 base, with 18 bases between. The CDR3 sequence is 16 residues long. The CDR3 protein is CASSPRGGSGQETQYF. The CDR3 DNA reads as TGTGCCAGCAGCCCGAGGGGGGGCTCGGGCCAAGAGACCCAGTACTTC.

The chain links TRBV18 to TRBJ2-2, with D perhaps matching TRBD1 or TRBD2 (6 bases each). The CDR3 has 15 amino acids. V was pared by 6 bases and J by 4 bases, with 15 bases between. The germline V gene has CDR1 KGHSH and CDR2 LQKENI. The CDR3 DNA is TGTGCCAGCTCCTCGAGGGGGGCCGGCACCGGGGAGCTGTTTTTT. Its protein product is CASSSRGAGTGELFF. Looking up the rest from reference TRBV18 and TRBJ2-2 gives the full variable domain: NAGVMQNPRHLVRRRGQEARLRCSPMKGHSHVYWYRQLPEEGLKFMVYLQKENIIDESGMPKERFSAEFPKEGPSILRIQQVVRGDSAAYFCASSSRGAGTGELFFGEGSRLTVL.

The rearrangement joins TRBV4-1 to TRBJ1-3; TRBD1 might be the D (6 bases). In germline, CDR1 is MGHRA, CDR2 YSYEKL. The CDR3 runs to 17 residues. Trimming took 4 bases from V and 10 from J, leaving 26 bases between them. Here the CDR3 reads CASSPYVSTGSDLTIYF. The CDR3 DNA sequence: TGCGCCAGCAGCCCGTACGTTTCCACAGGGTCGGATTTGACCATATATTTT.

The chain has TRBV5-1 and TRBJ1-1, with 9 bases fitting TRBD1. The trim removed 4 bases at V and 3 bases at J, leaving 4 bases unmatched. This CDR3 is built from 14 residues. CDR1 and CDR2 (germline): SGHRS, YFSETQ. In nucleotides, the CDR3 is TGCGCCAGCAGCCCCAGGACAGGGGACACTGAAGCTTTCTTT. As protein: CASSPRTGDTEAFF. The variable domain in full, with the rest retrieved from reference TRBV5-1 and TRBJ1-1, is KAGVTQTPRYLIKTRGQQVTLSCSPISGHRSVSWYQQTPGQGLQFLFEYFSETQRNKGNFPGRFSGRQFSNSRSEMNVSTLELGDSALYLCASSPRTGDTEAFFGQGTRLTVV.